The 6 T cell receptor beta chains below come from one sample, sequenced in a study of a mutant IDH1 vaccine in newly diagnosed glioma. This table comes from immunoSEQ multiplex PCR, and its TCRdb copy is limited to in-frame clones, with some not included. The sample lists about 58,000 clones, roughly 80% occurring once. Stated time point: week 5, during vaccination. The study gave 300 ug of mutant IDH1 20-mer peptide per vaccine dose, with topical imiquimod. The antigens for these receptors are not known. Sequencing used PBMCs, obtained from a glioma patient whose treatment included an IDH1 peptide vaccine. These receptors all stem from a woman in her forties or fifties with glioma.

The J gene is TRBJ2-3, the V gene TRBV10-1; 8 bases map to TRBD2. CDR1 and CDR2 (germline): WNHNN, SYGVQD (reference sequence). The CDR3 runs to 15 residues. V lost 6 bases, J lost 0 bases, and 5 bases stayed unmatched. The CDR3 sequence is CASSAGLGSTDTQYF. Written as DNA, the CDR3 is TGCGCCAGCAGCGCGGGACTAGGGAGCACAGATACGCAGTATTTT.

The CDR3 region has the DNA TGCGCCAGCAGCCAGGGGACAGGGGGTCGTGGCTACACCTTC. Protein sequence: CASSQGTGGRGYTF. The V and J genes are TRBV5-1 and TRBJ1-2, with 11 bases identical to TRBD1. Germline V gives CDR1 SGHRS, CDR2 YFSETQ. With V trimmed by 4 bases and J by 7 bases, 6 bases remained unmatched. The CDR3 contains 14 residues.

V is TRBV2 and J is TRBJ2-3; 8 nucleotides line up with TRBD2. Germline assignment: CDR1 SNHLY and CDR2 FYNNEI. The CDR3 has 15 residues. The junction had 7 bases not matched to a gene; V was cut back by 5 bases and J by 3 bases. The CDR3 loop is CASSLAGGSTDTQYF. CDR3 in DNA: TGTGCCAGCAGTTTGGCGGGGGGAAGTACAGATACGCAGTATTTT.

This clone was counted once. CDR3 in DNA: TGTGCCAGCAGCGTAGCAGGAAACTATGGCTACACCTTC. This translates into CASSVAGNYGYTF. This chain links TRBV9 with TRBJ1-2; D gene unclear. With 0 bases removed from V and 2 bases from J, the gap between germline ends came to 5 bases. This CDR3 is built from 13 residues. Looked up from germline, CDR1 is SGDLS and CDR2 is YYNGEE. Looking up the rest from reference TRBV9 and TRBJ1-2 gives the full variable domain: DSGVTQTPKHLITATGQRVTLRCSPRSGDLSVYWYQQSLDQGLQFLIQYYNGEERAKGNILERFSAQQFPDLHSELNLSSLELGDSALYFCASSVAGNYGYTFGSGTRLTVV.

The rearrangement joins TRBV29-1 to TRBJ2-5; no clear D gene. Germline V gene data show CDR1 as SQVTM and CDR2 as ANQGSEA. V lost 6 bases and J lost 7, with 9 bases in between. This CDR3 contains 10 residues. CDR3 amino acids: CSVPLGTQYF. Written as DNA, the CDR3 is TGCAGCGTCCCACTCGGGACCCAGTACTTC.

This clone was detected once. V gene TRBV29-1 combines with J gene TRBJ1-2; possible D gene TRBD1, 5 bases. In germline, CDR1 is SQVTM, CDR2 ANQGSEA. The CDR3 loop spans 13 amino acids. The ends were cut back, 5 bases at V and 0 bases at J, with 10 bases in the middle. The chain's CDR3 is CSVHRSSNYGYTF. The CDR3 DNA follows: TGCAGCGTTCACAGGAGTTCTAACTATGGCTACACCTTC.